The clone carrying this T cell receptor (beta chain) occurred many times. What was amplified from RNA transcripts were TCR beta CDR3 regions. The primer set for the first-round RT-PCR of the TCR CDR3 was HTBI. TCRdb redid the calling of the multiplex PCR reads with MiXCR, one entry per CDR3 protein. The sample lists 350,000 to 450,000 distinct CDR3 sequences, 15% to 20% occurring once. The sample comes from a study of T cells in Graves' hyperthyroidism and ophthalmopathy. The CDR3 contains 14 residues. The V gene lost 10 bases and the J gene lost 0 bases, with 10 bases spanning the gap. Germline lookup yields CDR1 MDHEN and CDR2 SYDVKM.

V gene TRBV28 combines with J gene TRBJ2-6; D is unresolved. The sequence was collected from a woman in her twenties or thirties with Graves' hyperthyroidism that later progressed to Graves' ophthalmopathy. Sequenced: blood. CDR3 in amino acids: CATYESSGANVLTF. CDR3 in DNA: TGTGCCACCTACGAGAGCTCTGGGGCCAACGTCCTGACTTTC.